What follows are 23 T cell receptor beta chains derived from one specimen sequenced in a study of T cell repertoires in cytomegalovirus infection. In TCRdb, the reads were re-called with MiXCR into one record per CDR3 protein. The sample holds around 100,000 distinct CDR3 sequences, 20% to 25% seen once. Sample: CD8+ T cells from PBMCs. The origin of the receptors is a human donor in good health (CMV status not recorded). Some clones in this sample may be carry-over from other donors' samples.

In its sample, this clonotype was seen many times. The chain has TRBV7-9 and TRBJ2-7; TRBD1 agrees at 8 bases. J was trimmed by 2 bases and V by 5 bases; bases with no gene match: 8. This CDR3 is built from 15 residues. The V gene's germline CDR1 is SEHNR and CDR2 FQNEAQ (reference sequence). DNA for the CDR3: TGTGCCAGCAGCAAAGAGGGACAGGTCGCCTACGAGCAGTACTTC. The encoded protein is CASSKEGQVAYEQYF.

The DNA of the CDR3 is TGCGCCAGCAGTGAGTCGGACACTACAGGGTTCAATCAGCCCCAGCATTTT. It encodes CASSESDTTGFNQPQHF. V is TRBV10-2 and J is TRBJ1-5; weak D call: TRBD1 (6 bases). V shed 0 bases and J shed 3 bases, with 15 bases lying between them. Germline CDR1 is WSHSY and CDR2 is SAAADI. The CDR3 sequence is 17 residues long.

This clonotype was recorded many times. The V and J genes are TRBV28 and TRBJ1-6, with 7 bases that match TRBD1. This CDR3 is 14 amino acids long. After removal of 10 bases from V and 13 bases from J, the junction contained 16 bases not matched to a gene. The germline gives CDR1 MDHEN, CDR2 SYDVKM. The CDR3 nucleotides are TGTGCCACCAGACAGGGCCCCCTTATATGGCCCCTCCACTTT. Its protein is CATRQGPLIWPLHF.

This sequence joins TRBV20-1 and TRBJ2-7; tentative D call: TRBD2 (6 bases). Trimming removed 3 bases at V and 0 bases at J, with 18 bases between. Per germline, CDR1 DFQATT and CDR2 SNEGSKA (reference sequence). The CDR3 totals 16 residues. DNA of the CDR3: TGCAGTGCTAGCCCCCAAACCGGGAGCCTCTCCTACGAGCAGTACTTC. Translating gives CSASPQTGSLSYEQYF.

This clonotype appeared many times. The genes are TRBV6-2 or TRBV6-3 and TRBJ2-3, with TRBD1 matching over 9 bases. V lost 2 bases to trimming and J lost 6 bases; unmatched junction nucleotides: 9. CDR3 length: 16 amino acids. The germline V gene has CDR1 MNHEY and CDR2 SVGEGT. CDR3 residues: CASSYTGQGTHDTQYF. The CDR3 DNA is TGTGCCAGCAGTTACACCGGACAGGGGACACACGATACGCAGTATTTT.

The table lists this clonotype with many counts. The V gene is TRBV7-3, the J gene TRBJ2-2; D ambiguous. Germline V gene lookup returns CDR1 SGHTA and CDR2 FQGTGA. V was clipped by 4 bases and J by 5 bases, with 8 bases between them. This CDR3 has 13 amino acids. The CDR3 reads CASSSLGTGELFF. CDR3 DNA sequence: TGTGCCAGCAGCTCCCTGGGGACCGGGGAGCTGTTTTTT.

V gene TRBV11-2 combines with J gene TRBJ1-1; 8 nucleotides agree with TRBD1. CDR1 and CDR2 (germline): SGHAT, FQNNGV. This CDR3 region has 18 residues. J lost 4 bases, V lost 1 base, and 14 bases had no gene match. The DNA for the CDR3 is TGTGCCAGCAGCTTAGGCGGGTTTGGTGACAGGGGTGGCACTGAAGCTTTCTTT. This gives the protein CASSLGGFGDRGGTEAFF.

The chain carries TRBV13 and TRBJ2-5; TRBD1 agrees at 10 bases. The CDR3 covers 19 residues. Looked up from germline, CDR1 is PRHDT and CDR2 is FYEKMQ (reference sequence). J was trimmed by 3 bases and V by 1 base; bases with no gene match: 14. CDR3 nucleotides: TGTGCCAGCAGCTTAGTCGGGTCCGGGACAGGGGACTCAGAAGAGACCCAGTACTTC. Encoded protein: CASSLVGSGTGDSEETQYF. The whole variable domain, remainder taken from reference TRBV13 and TRBJ2-5, is AAGVIQSPRHLIKEKRETATLKCYPIPRHDTVYWYQQGPGQDPQFLISFYEKMQSDKGSIPDRFSAQQFSDYHSELNMSSLELGDSALYFCASSLVGSGTGDSEETQYFGPGTRLLVL.

The CDR3 loop is CAERAGYNEQFF. CDR3 DNA: TGTGCCGAGCGGGCCGGCTACAATGAGCAGTTCTTC. The chain is built from TRBV2 and TRBJ2-1; a possible D gene is TRBD2 (6 bases). This CDR3 has 12 residues. The germline V gene has CDR1 SNHLY and CDR2 FYNNEI. V was shortened by 11 bases and J by 3 bases, with 11 bases between the two germline ends.

The CDR3 region has the DNA TGTGCCAGCAGCTTAGGAGTGGCCGGGGAGCTGTTTTTT. This codes for CASSLGVAGELFF. The rearrangement joins TRBV7-9 to TRBJ2-2; D remains ambiguous. Trimming cost V 1 base and J 6 bases, with 6 bases left between them. This CDR3 spans 13 amino acids. CDR1 is SEHNR and CDR2 is FQNEAQ in the germline V gene (reference sequence). The whole variable domain, filled in from reference TRBV7-9 and TRBJ2-2, reads DTGVSQNPRHKITKRGQNVTFRCDPISEHNRLYWYRQTLGQGPEFLTYFQNEAQLEKSRLLSDRFSAERPKGSFSTLEIQRTEQGDSAMYLCASSLGVAGELFFGEGSRLTVL.

V is TRBV7-8 and J is TRBJ1-1, with a tentative D call TRBD1 (6 bases). CDR3 length equals 14 residues. V lost 3 bases and J lost 5, with 13 bases in between. Per germline, CDR1 SGHVS and CDR2 FQNEAQ. CDR3: CASSFVQGGTEAFF. CDR3 DNA sequence: TGTGCCAGCAGCTTTGTCCAAGGGGGAACTGAAGCTTTCTTT.

The CDR3, as DNA: TGTGCCAGCAGCTTGTCGGGGGGGCCGAAAGAGCAGTTCTTC. Translating it yields CASSLSGGPKEQFF. This rearrangement joins TRBV5-5 to TRBJ2-1, with 8 bases that match TRBD2. This CDR3 contains 14 residues. In germline, CDR1 is SGHKS, CDR2 YYEKEE (reference sequence). The J segment lost 10 bases and the V segment lost 1 base, leaving 7 bases of the junction unmatched.

The CDR3 coding sequence is TGTGCCAGCAGTTTTCATGTTCAGGGAGCGATTAATTCACCCCTCCACTTT. Translated, it gives CASSFHVQGAINSPLHF. The gene calls are TRBV28 and TRBJ1-6; D is possibly TRBD1 (5 bases). Germline values: CDR1 MDHEN, CDR2 SYDVKM. V was trimmed by 3 bases and J by 6 bases, leaving 18 bases between them. The length of the CDR3 is 17 residues.

The V gene is TRBV28, the J gene TRBJ2-1; D remains unclear. The length of the CDR3 is 17 residues. The germline CDR1 and CDR2 sequences are MDHEN and SYDVKM. The germline V and J ends were trimmed by 2 bases and 6 bases, with 20 bases remaining between them. This CDR3 is CASSLGVVVFMGNEQFF. CDR3 sequence (DNA): TGTGCCAGCAGTTTAGGGGTAGTGGTGTTCATGGGCAATGAGCAGTTCTTC. Looking up the rest from reference TRBV28 and TRBJ2-1 gives the full variable domain: DVKVTQSSRYLVKRTGEKVFLECVQDMDHENMFWYRQDPGLGLRLIYFSYDVKMKEKGDIPEGYSVSREKKERFSLILESASTNQTSMYLCASSLGVVVFMGNEQFFGPGTRLTVL.

This clonotype was found many times. This chain links TRBV27 with TRBJ2-2, with TRBD2 matching 8 bases. Germline CDR1 MNHEY, CDR2 SMNVEV (reference sequence). The CDR3 loop spans 14 amino acids. V lost 6 bases and J lost 6; bases outside the gene matches: 6. The CDR3 DNA follows: TGTGCCAGCAGATTGGGACTAGGGGCCGGGGAGCTGTTTTTT. Residues: CASRLGLGAGELFF.

The genes are TRBV12-3 or TRBV12-4 and TRBJ1-2; 8 nucleotides line up with TRBD1. This CDR3 has 14 residues. After removal of 7 bases from V and 4 bases from J, the junction contained 8 bases not matched to a gene. CDR3 bases: TGTGCCAGCATCCCGGACAGGGAGAGCTATGGCTACACCTTC. Translating it yields CASIPDRESYGYTF.

The chain links TRBV20-1 to TRBJ1-2; 8 positions match TRBD1. V was pared by 1 base and J by 4 bases, with 8 bases of the junction left unmatched. This CDR3 comprises 15 residues. The germline V gene encodes CDR1 DFQATT and CDR2 SNEGSKA (reference sequence). CDR3 protein: CSARVLGQGFYGYTF. For the CDR3, the DNA is TGCAGTGCTAGAGTCCTAGGACAGGGATTCTATGGCTACACCTTC.

The V and J genes are TRBV5-6 and TRBJ1-2; D not resolved. The CDR3 is 12 amino acids. The germline V gene encodes CDR1 SGHDT and CDR2 YYEEEE. V lost 1 base, J lost 5 bases, and 6 bases lay in between. CDR3 sequence: CASSLSEYGYTF. In DNA, the CDR3 is TGTGCCAGCAGCTTGAGCGAATATGGCTACACCTTC.

This clonotype was seen many times. J is TRBJ2-1 and V is TRBV7-6; D remains ambiguous. Trimming cost V 5 bases and J 7 bases, with 21 bases left between them. Germline V gene data show CDR1 as SGHVS and CDR2 as FNYEAQ. The length of the CDR3 is 16 residues. The DNA for the CDR3 is TGTGCCAGCAGCGGCCCTCCTCTGGCGGAGAGGAATGAGCAGTTCTTC. Translation: CASSGPPLAERNEQFF.

The V and J genes are TRBV2 and TRBJ2-3; D not resolved. The CDR3 covers 13 residues. Trimming removed 7 bases at V and 0 bases at J, with 8 bases between. The germline CDR1 and CDR2 sequences are SNHLY and FYNNEI. The CDR3 DNA is TGTGCCAGCAAAGGCCCCAGCACAGATACGCAGTATTTT. It specifies CASKGPSTDTQYF.

This clonotype was seen ten or more times. The chain employs TRBV7-3 and TRBJ1-1, with unresolved D. The V and J ends lost 4 bases and 7 bases respectively, with 13 bases between them. Germline loops: CDR1 SGHTA, CDR2 FQGTGA. This CDR3 is 13 amino acids long. CDR3 coding DNA: TGTGCCAGCAGCTCCTACCCCGGGAATGAAGCTTTCTTT. It specifies CASSSYPGNEAFF.

As to this clonotype: A much larger clone sits a single nucleotide away, making a read error possible. The gene calls are TRBV7-2 and TRBJ2-3; TRBD2 aligns across 7 bases. Germline V CDR1 and CDR2: SGHTA, FQGNSA. The CDR3 extends over 15 amino acids. Written as DNA, the CDR3 is TGTGCCAGCAGCCATAGCGGGTCTAGCACAGATAGGCAGTATTTT. This sequence encodes CASSHSGSSTDRQYF.

This chain uses TRBV7-9 with TRBJ2-2; perhaps TRBD1 as D (5 bases). V was clipped by 8 bases and J by 7 bases, with 11 bases between them. The CDR3 covers 12 residues. Germline V lookup: CDR1 SEHNR, CDR2 FQNEAQ (reference sequence). CDR3 protein: CASGASGGELFF. Written as DNA, the CDR3 is TGTGCCAGCGGGGCCTCCGGCGGGGAGCTGTTTTTT.